This T cell receptor (beta chain) was documented in a study of blood T cell repertoires in COVID-19. About the research overall: Samples representing acute and convalescent COVID-19 were sourced from the United States, Italy and Spain. The cDNA or gDNA used as material had been derived from T cells, B-cell-depleted T cells, or PBMCs.

Under the authors' procedure: For nucleated cells, counts were estimated from reference gene primer amplification. Assay used: immunoSEQ multiplex PCR; TCRdb lists only in-frame clones, some missing. The D gene and trimming were derived from the DNA, and the V and J assignments and clone size from that table. Altogether 40,000 to 55,000 clones are present, approximately 91% being singletons, with the ten largest covering 25% to 35%. V lost 5 bases and J lost 7; bases outside the gene matches: 8. Germline-derived CDR1 and CDR2 are LGHDT and YNNKEL (reference sequence). The CDR3 contains 15 residues. V usage is TRBV3-1 (or the pseudogene TRBV3-2) and J usage is TRBJ2-7, with 13 bases that match TRBD2. The origin of this receptor is a human donor in a cohort sampled during active COVID-19. Sequencing input: peripheral blood. This CDR3 reads CASSSRLAGGGEQYF. The DNA of the CDR3 is TGTGCCAGCAGCTCCCGACTAGCGGGGGGCGGTGAGCAGTACTTC.